This TCR beta chain was captured in a study of control samples from healthy donors and cancer patients. Sequencing was performed with immunoSEQ multiplex PCR; in TCRdb, only in-frame clones are kept and a portion is missing. Of fewer than 200,000 clones listed, roughly 94% were seen once; the top ten hold roughly 15%. This clone was counted once. Germline V gene sequence: CDR1 MNHNS, CDR2 SASEGT. The V end lost 3 bases, the J end lost 3 bases, and 11 bases lay between the germline ends. The CDR3 is 14 residues long. The chain is built from TRBV6-1 and TRBJ1-2, with D maybe TRBD1 (5 bases). The sequenced sample was PBMCs. This receptor was taken from a man aged 60 to 69 with colorectal cancer. The CDR3 loop is CASSEGGKHYGYTF. The CDR3 DNA is TGTGCCAGCAGTGAGGGGGGGAAGCACTATGGCTACACCTTC.